The clone carrying this T cell receptor (beta chain) appeared once. Its matching antigen is unknown. CDR3 length: 15 amino acids. Germline CDR1 reads MRHNA; CDR2 reads SNTAGT. V gave up 0 bases and J gave up 9 bases, with 12 bases separating them. The data were taken from a study of T cell responses to AZD1222 COVID-19 vaccine. General study results and limits: With two AZD1222 doses given, Spike-specific TCR breadth and depth both rose. Nearly half of spike-specific TCRs reportedly go after variant regions that carry no mutations. The donor group comprised mostly white British people and more females; the analysis possibly underestimated clonal diversity. Only five or six individuals given AZD1222 were seropositive at baseline.

Repertoires were generated with immunoSEQ multiplex PCR, while TCRdb's copy carries only in-frame clones and drops some. The sample holds about 180,000 clones, 94% seen once. The chain couples TRBV6-4 to TRBJ1-6; a possible D gene is TRBD1 (5 bases). The material was peripheral blood, obtained 28 days after the second AZD1222 dose. The sequence derives from an adult who received the AZD1222 COVID-19 vaccine. In DNA form, the CDR3 reads TGTGCCAGCAGTGACTCATGGGGCGGCGGTTCACCCCTCCACTTT. It is translated as CASSDSWGGGSPLHF.